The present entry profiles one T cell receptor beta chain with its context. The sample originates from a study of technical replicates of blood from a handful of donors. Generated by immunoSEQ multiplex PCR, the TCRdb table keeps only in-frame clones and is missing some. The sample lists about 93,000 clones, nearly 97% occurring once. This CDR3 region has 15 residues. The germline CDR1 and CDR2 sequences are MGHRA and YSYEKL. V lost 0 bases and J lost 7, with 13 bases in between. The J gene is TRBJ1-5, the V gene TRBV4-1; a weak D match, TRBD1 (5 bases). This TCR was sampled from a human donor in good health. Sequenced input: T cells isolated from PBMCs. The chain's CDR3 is CASSQEYVSGQPQHF. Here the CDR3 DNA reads TGCGCCAGCAGCCAAGAATACGTATCAGGGCAGCCCCAGCATTTT.